This T cell receptor (beta chain) was sequenced for a study of blood T cell repertoires in COVID-19. Study at large: Sites across the United States, Italy and Spain contributed samples from acute and convalescent COVID-19.

This CDR3 region has 16 residues. CDR1 is SGHVS, CDR2 FQNEAQ, per germline. The trim removed 11 bases at V and 1 base at J, leaving 11 bases unmatched. Patients at the Seattle site were enrolled during active infection and followed longitudinally. Original processing notes: Scientists estimated how many nucleated cells there were by amplifying reference gene primers. Produced via immunoSEQ multiplex PCR; TCRdb's table is partial and in-frame only. D and trimming come from the DNA, and the V and J calls and clone size come from that table. This repertoire shows 200,000 to 250,000 clones, roughly 81% found once; its top ten account for around 7.5%.

Sequenced sample: peripheral blood. The sequence was obtained from an elderly woman with COVID-19, enrolled during active disease. The rearrangement uses TRBV7-8 and TRBJ2-2; 9 bases fit TRBD2. The CDR3, as DNA: TGTGCCCATTGGGGGCGGGAGGGAAGGAACACCGGGGAGCTGTTTTTT. Translation gives CAHWGREGRNTGELFF.